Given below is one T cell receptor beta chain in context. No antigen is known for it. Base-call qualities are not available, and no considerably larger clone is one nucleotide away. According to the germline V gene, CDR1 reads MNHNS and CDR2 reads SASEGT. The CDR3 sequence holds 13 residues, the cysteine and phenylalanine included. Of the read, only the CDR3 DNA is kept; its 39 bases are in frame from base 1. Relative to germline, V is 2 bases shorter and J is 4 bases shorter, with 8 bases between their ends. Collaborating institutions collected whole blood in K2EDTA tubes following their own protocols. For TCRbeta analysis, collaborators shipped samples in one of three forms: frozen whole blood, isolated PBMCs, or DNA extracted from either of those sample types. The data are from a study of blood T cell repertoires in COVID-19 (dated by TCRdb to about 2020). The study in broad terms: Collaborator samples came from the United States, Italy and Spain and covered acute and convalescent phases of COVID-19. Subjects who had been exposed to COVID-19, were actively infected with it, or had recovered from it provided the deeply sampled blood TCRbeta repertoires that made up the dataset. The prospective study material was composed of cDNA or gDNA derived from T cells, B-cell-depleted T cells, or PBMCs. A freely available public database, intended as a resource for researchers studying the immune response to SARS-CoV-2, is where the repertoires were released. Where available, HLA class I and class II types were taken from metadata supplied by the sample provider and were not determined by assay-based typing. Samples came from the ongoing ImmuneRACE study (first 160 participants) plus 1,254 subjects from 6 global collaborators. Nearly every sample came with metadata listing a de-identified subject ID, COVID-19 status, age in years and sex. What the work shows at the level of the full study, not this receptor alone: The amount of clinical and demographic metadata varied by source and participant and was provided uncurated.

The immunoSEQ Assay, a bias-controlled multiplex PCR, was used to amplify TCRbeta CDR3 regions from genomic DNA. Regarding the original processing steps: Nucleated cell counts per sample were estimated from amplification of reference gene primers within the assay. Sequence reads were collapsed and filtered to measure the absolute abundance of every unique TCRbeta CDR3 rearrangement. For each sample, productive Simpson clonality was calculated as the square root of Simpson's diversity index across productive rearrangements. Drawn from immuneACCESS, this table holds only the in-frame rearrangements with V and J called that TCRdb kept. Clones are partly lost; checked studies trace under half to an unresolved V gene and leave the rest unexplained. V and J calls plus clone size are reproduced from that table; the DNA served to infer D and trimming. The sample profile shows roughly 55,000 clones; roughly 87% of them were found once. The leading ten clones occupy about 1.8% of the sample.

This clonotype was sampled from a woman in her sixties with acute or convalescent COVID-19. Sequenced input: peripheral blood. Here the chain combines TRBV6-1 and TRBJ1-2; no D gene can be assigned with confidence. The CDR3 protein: CASSESGSYGYTF. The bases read TGTGCCAGCAGTGAATCGGGGAGCTATGGCTACACCTTC.